The T cell receptor (beta chain) under discussion was sequenced for a study of T cell changes during pregnancy in multiple sclerosis. Here immunoSEQ multiplex PCR was the method, and the copy in TCRdb shows in-frame clones only, minus some. Counted here are some 45,000 clones, approximately 92% occurring once; the ten biggest clones make up roughly 1.8%. Trimming removed 2 bases at V and 5 bases at J, with 16 bases between. This CDR3 has 16 residues. Germline lookup yields CDR1 MNHEY and CDR2 SVGAGI. The sample here was CD4+ T cells from peripheral blood mononuclear cells, taken after pregnancy. The gene calls are TRBV6-5 and TRBJ1-5; maybe TRBD1 (6 bases). This sequence was found in a female donor in good health, enrolled as a control in a pregnancy study. The CDR3 is CASSYHQGNGDQPQHF. The CDR3 coding sequence is TGTGCCAGCAGTTACCACCAGGGGAACGGGGATCAGCCCCAGCATTTT.